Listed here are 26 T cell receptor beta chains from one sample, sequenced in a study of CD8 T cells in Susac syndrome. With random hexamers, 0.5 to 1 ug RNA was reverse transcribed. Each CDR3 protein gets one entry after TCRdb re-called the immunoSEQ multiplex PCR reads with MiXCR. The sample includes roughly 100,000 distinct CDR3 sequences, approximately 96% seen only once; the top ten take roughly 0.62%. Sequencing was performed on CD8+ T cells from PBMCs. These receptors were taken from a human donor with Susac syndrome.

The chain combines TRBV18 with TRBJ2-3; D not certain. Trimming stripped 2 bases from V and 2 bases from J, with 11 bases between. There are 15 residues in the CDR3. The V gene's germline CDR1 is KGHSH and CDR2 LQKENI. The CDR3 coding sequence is TGTGCCAGCTCACCATACACCCTCCACACAGATACGCAGTATTTT. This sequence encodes CASSPYTLHTDTQYF.

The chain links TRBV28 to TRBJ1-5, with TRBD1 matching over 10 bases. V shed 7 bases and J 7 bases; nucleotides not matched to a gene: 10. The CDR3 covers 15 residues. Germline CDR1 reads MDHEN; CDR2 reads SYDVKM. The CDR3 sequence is CASTSGDRGQQPQHF. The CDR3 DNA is TGTGCCAGCACCTCCGGGGACAGGGGACAACAGCCCCAGCATTTT. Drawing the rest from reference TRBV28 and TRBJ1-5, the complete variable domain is DVKVTQSSRYLVKRTGEKVFLECVQDMDHENMFWYRQDPGLGLRLIYFSYDVKMKEKGDIPEGYSVSREKKERFSLILESASTNQTSMYLCASTSGDRGQQPQHFGDGTRLSIL.

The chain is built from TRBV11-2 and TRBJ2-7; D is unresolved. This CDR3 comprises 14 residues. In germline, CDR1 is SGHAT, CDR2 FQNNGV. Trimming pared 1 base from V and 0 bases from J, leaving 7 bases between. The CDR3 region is CASSLGPNSYEQYF. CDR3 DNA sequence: TGTGCCAGCAGCTTAGGACCGAACTCCTACGAGCAGTACTTC.

CDR3 in DNA: TGTGCCTGGAGCTACGGGACTAGCGAAGAGACCCAGTACTTC. Protein sequence: CAWSYGTSEETQYF. The V and J genes are TRBV30 and TRBJ2-5; 10 bases match TRBD2. Germline V gene lookup returns CDR1 GTSNPN and CDR2 SVGIG (reference sequence). V gave up 3 bases and J gave up 3 bases; unmatched junction bases: 4. This CDR3 contains 14 residues.

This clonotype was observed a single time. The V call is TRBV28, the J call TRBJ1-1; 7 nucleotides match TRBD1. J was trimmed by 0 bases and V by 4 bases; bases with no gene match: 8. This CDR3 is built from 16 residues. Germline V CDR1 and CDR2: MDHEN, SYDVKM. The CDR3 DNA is TGTGCCAGCAGTTCCGGGACAGACCTAATGAACACTGAAGCTTTCTTT. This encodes CASSSGTDLMNTEAFF.

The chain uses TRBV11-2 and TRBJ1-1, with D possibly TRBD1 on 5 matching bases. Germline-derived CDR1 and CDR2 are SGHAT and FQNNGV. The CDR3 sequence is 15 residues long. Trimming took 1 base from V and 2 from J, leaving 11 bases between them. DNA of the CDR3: TGTGCCAGCAGCTTAGTGGCAGGGATTAACACTGAAGCTTTCTTT. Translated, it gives CASSLVAGINTEAFF.

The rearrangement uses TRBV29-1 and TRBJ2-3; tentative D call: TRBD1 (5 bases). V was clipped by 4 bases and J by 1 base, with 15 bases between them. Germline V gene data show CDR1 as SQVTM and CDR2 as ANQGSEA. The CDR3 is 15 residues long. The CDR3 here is CSVALGGAGTDTQYF. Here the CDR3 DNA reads TGCAGCGTTGCCCTAGGTGGGGCAGGCACAGATACGCAGTATTTT.

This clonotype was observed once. The CDR3 protein is CSVLDRTNGNTEAFF. For the CDR3, the DNA is TGCAGCGTTCTTGACAGGACCAACGGGAACACTGAAGCTTTCTTT. This chain links TRBV29-1 with TRBJ1-1; D is perhaps TRBD1 (6 bases). Germline V gene data show CDR1 as SQVTM and CDR2 as ANQGSEA. V was pared by 5 bases and J by 1 base, with 17 bases between. The CDR3 runs 15 residues.

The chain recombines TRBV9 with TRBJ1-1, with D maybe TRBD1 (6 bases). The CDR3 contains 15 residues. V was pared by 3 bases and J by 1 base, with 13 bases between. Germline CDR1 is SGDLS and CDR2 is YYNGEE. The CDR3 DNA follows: TGTGCCAGCAGCGCTAACAGGGATTCGAACACTGAAGCTTTCTTT. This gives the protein CASSANRDSNTEAFF.

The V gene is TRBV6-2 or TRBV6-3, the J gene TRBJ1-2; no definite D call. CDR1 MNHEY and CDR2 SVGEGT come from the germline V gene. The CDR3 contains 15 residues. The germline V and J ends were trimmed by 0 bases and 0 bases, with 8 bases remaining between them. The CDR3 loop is CASSYSTVTNYGYTF. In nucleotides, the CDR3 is TGTGCCAGCAGTTACTCGACTGTCACTAACTATGGCTACACCTTC.

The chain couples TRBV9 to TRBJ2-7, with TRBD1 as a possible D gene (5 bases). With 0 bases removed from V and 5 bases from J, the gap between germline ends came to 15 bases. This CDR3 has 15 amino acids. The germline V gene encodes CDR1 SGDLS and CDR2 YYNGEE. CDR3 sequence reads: CASSVGGQGTDEQYF. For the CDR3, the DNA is TGTGCCAGCAGCGTAGGAGGCCAGGGCACGGACGAGCAGTACTTC. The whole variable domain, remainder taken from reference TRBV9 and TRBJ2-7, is DSGVTQTPKHLITATGQRVTLRCSPRSGDLSVYWYQQSLDQGLQFLIQYYNGEERAKGNILERFSAQQFPDLHSELNLSSLELGDSALYFCASSVGGQGTDEQYFGPGTRLTVT.

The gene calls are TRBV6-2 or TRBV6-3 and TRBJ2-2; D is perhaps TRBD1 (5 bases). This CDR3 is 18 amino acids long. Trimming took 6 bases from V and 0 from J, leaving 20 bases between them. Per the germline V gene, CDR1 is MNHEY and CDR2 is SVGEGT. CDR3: CASRSRVRVFANTGELFF. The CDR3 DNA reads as TGTGCCAGCAGAAGTCGGGTCAGGGTATTCGCGAACACCGGGGAGCTGTTTTTT.

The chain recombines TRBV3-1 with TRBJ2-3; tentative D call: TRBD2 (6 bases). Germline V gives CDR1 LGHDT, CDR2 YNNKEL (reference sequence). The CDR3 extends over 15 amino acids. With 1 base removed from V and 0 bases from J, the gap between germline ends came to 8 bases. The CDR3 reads CASSQASVSTDTQYF. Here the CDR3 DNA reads TGTGCCAGCAGCCAAGCTAGCGTCAGCACAGATACGCAGTATTTT.

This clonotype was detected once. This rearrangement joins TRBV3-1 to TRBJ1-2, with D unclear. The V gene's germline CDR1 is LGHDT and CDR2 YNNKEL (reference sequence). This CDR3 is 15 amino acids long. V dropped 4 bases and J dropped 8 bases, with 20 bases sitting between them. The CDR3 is CASSPETPTARGYTF. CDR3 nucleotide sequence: TGTGCCAGCAGCCCTGAGACCCCTACGGCTCGAGGCTACACCTTC. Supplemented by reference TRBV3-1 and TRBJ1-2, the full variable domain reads DTAVSQTPKYLVTQMGNDKSIKCEQNLGHDTMYWYKQDSKKFLKIMFSYNNKELIINETVPNRFSPKSPDKAHLNLHINSLELGDSAVYFCASSPETPTARGYTFGSGTRLTVV.

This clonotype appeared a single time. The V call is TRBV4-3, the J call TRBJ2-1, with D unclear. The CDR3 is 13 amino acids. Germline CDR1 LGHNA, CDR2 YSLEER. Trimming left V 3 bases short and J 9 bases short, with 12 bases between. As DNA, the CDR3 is TGCGCCAGCAGCCAGGTTAGAAATCTTGAGCAGTTCTTC. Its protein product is CASSQVRNLEQFF.

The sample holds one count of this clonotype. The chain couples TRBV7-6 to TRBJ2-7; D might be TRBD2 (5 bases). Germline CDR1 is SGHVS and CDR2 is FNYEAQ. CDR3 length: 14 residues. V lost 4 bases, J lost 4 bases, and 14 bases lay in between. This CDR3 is CASSSRSEGYEQYF. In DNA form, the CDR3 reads TGTGCCAGCAGCTCTAGAAGCGAGGGTTACGAGCAGTACTTC.

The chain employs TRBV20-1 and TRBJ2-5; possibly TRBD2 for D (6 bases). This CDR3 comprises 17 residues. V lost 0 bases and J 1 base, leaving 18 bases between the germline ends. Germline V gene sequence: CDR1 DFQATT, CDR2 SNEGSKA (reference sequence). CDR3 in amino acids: CSARDLKEVAAQETQYF. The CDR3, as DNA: TGCAGTGCTAGAGATCTCAAGGAGGTAGCGGCCCAAGAGACCCAGTACTTC.

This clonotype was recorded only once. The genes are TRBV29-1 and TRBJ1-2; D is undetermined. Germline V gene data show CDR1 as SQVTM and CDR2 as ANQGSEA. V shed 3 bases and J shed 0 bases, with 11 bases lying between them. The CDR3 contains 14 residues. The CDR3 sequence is CSVDPPDANYGYTF. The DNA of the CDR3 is TGCAGCGTTGATCCCCCAGATGCTAACTATGGCTACACCTTC.

CDR3 nucleotide sequence: TGTGCCAGCAGCCTGTGGGGGACTGGACAGCATTTT. Its protein product is CASSLWGTGQHF. J is TRBJ1-5 and V is TRBV5-6; tentative D call: TRBD1 (5 bases). The germline CDR1 and CDR2 sequences are SGHDT and YYEEEE. V was pared by 4 bases and J by 13 bases, with 15 bases between. The CDR3 consists of 12 residues.

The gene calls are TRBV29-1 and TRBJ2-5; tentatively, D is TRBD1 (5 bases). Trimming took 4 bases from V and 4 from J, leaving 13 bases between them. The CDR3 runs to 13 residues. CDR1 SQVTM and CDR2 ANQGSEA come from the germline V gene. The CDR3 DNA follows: TGCAGCGTTGTTAGGGGTGGGCGAGAGACCCAGTACTTC. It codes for CSVVRGGRETQYF. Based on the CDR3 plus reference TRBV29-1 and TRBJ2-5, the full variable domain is SAVISQKPSRDICQRGTSLTIQCQVDSQVTMMFWYRQQPGQSLTLIATANQGSEATYESGFVIDKFPISRPNLTFSTLTVSNMSPEDSSIYLCSVVRGGRETQYFGPGTRLLVL.

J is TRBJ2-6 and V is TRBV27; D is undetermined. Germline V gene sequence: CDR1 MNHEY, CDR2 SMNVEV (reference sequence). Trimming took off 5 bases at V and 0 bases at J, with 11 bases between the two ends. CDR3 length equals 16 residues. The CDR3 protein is CASSRPTLSGANVLTF. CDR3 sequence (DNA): TGTGCCAGCAGTAGACCCACCCTCTCTGGGGCCAACGTCCTGACTTTC.

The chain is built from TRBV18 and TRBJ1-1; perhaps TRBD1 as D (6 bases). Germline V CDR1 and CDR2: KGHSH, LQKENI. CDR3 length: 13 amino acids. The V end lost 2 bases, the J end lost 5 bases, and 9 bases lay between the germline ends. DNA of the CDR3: TGTGCCAGCTCACCAGATCAGGGGACTGAAGCTTTCTTT. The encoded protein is CASSPDQGTEAFF.

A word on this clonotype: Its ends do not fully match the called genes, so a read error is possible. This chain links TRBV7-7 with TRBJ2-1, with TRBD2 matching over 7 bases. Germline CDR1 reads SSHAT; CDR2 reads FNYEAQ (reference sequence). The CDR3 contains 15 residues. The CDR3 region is CASSLLGGGYNEQFF. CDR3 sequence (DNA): TGTGCTAGCAGCTTATTAGGCGGGGGTTACAATGAGCAGTTCTTC.

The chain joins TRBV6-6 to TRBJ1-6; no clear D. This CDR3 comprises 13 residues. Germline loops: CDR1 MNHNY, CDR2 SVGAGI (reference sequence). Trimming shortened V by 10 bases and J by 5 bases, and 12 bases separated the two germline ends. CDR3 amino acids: CATEPGNNSPLHF. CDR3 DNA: TGTGCCACCGAGCCAGGAAATAATTCACCCCTCCACTTT.

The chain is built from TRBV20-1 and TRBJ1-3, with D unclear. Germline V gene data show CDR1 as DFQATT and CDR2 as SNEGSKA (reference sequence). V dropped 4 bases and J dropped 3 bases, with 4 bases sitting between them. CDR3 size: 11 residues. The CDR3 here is CSAMSGNTIYF. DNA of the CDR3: TGCAGTGCTATGAGTGGAAACACCATATATTTT.

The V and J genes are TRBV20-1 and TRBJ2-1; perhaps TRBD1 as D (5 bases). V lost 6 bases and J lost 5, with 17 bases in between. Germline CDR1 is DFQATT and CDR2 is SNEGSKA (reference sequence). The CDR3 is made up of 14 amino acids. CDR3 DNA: TGCAGTGCCGTCCAGGGTCCCCTAAACAATGAGCAGTTCTTC. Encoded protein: CSAVQGPLNNEQFF.